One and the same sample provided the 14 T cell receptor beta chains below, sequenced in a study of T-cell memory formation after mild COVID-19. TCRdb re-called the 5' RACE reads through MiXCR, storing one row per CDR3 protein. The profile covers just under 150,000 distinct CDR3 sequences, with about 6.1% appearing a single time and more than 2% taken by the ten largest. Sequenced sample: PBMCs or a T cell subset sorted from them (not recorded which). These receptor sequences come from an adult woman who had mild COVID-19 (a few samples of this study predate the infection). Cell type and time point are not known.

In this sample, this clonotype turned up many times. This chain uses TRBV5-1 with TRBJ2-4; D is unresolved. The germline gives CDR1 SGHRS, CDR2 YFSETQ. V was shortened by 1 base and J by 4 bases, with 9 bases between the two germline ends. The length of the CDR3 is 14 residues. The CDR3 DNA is TGCGCCAGCAGCTTGACTGGGCCTAAAAACATTCAGTACTTC. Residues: CASSLTGPKNIQYF.

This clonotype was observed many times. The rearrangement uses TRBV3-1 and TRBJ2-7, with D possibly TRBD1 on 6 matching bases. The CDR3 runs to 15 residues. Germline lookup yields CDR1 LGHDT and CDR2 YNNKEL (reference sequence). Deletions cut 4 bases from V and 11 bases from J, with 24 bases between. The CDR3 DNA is TGTGCCAGCAGCCGTCATCAGGGGTTTATCGGTGATAAGTACTTC. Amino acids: CASSRHQGFIGDKYF.

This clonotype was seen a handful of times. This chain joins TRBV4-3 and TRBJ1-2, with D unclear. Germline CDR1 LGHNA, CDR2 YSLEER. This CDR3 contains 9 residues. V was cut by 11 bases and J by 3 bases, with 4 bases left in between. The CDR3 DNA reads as TGCGCCCTGCACTATGGCTACACCTTC. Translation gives CALHYGYTF.

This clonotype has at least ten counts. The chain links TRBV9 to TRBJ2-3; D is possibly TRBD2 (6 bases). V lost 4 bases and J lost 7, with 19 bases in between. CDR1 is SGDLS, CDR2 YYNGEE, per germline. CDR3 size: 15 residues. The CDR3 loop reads CASSLAPEGKHTQYF. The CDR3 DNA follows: TGTGCCAGCAGCTTAGCCCCGGAGGGAAAGCATACGCAGTATTTT.

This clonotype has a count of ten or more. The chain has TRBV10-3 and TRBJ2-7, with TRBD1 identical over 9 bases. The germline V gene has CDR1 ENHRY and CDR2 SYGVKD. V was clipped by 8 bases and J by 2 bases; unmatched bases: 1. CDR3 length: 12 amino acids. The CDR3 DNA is TGTGCCATCGGGACAGGGACCTACGAGCAGTACTTC. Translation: CAIGTGTYEQYF.

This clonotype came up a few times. The CDR3 sequence is CASSQALAGASTGELFF. Here the CDR3 DNA reads TGTGCCAGCAGCCAAGCACTAGCGGGAGCGAGCACCGGGGAGCTGTTTTTT. The rearrangement uses TRBV4-2 and TRBJ2-2, with 11 bases lining up with TRBD2. The CDR3 has 17 amino acids. The germline CDR1 and CDR2 sequences are LGHNA and YNFKEQ. Trimming at V came to 1 base and at J to 4 bases, leaving 5 bases not matched to a gene.

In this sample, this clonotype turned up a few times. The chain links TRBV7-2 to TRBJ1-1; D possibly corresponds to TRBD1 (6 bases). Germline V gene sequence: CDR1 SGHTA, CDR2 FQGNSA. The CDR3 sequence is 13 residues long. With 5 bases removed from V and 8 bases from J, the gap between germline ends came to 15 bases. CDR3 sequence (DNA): TGTGCCAGCAGCCGGGACACATATTTCGAAGCTTTCTTT. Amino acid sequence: CASSRDTYFEAFF.

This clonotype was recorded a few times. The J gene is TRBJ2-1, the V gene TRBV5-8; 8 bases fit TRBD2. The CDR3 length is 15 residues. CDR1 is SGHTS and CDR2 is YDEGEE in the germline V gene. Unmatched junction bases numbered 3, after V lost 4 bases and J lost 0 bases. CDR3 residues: CASSESGSSYNEQFF. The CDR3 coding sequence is TGTGCCAGCAGCGAAAGCGGGAGCTCCTACAATGAGCAGTTCTTC. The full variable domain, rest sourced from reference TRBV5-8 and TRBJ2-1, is EAGVTQSPTHLIKTRGQQATLRCSPISGHTSVYWYQQALGLGLQFLLWYDEGEERNRGNFPPRFSGRQFPNYSSELNVNALELEDSALYLCASSESGSSYNEQFFGPGTRLTVL.

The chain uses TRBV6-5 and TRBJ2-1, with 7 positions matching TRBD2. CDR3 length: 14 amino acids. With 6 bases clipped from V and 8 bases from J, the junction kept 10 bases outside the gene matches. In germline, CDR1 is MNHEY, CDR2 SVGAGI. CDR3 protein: CASSPTSAGDEQFF. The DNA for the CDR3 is TGTGCCAGCAGCCCCACTAGCGCGGGCGATGAGCAGTTCTTC.

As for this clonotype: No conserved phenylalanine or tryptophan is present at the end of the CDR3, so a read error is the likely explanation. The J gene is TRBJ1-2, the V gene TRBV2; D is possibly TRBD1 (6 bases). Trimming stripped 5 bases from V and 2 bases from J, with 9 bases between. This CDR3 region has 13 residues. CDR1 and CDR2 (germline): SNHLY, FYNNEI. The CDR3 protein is CASSRGANYGYTL. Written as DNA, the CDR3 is TGTGCCAGCAGTCGGGGGGCAAACTATGGCTACACCTTA.

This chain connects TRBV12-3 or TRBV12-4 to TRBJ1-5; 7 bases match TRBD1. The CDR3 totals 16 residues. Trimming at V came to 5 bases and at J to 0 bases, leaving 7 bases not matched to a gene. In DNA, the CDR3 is TGTGCCAGCAGTACTAGGACAGGTAATAGCAATCAGCCCCAGCATTTT. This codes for CASSTRTGNSNQPQHF.

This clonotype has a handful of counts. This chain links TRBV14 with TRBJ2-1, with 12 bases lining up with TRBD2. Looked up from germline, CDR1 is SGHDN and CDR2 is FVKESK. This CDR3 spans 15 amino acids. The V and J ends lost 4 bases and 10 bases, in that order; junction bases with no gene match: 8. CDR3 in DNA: TGTGCCAGCAGCCGGACTAGCGGGGCCCATGGGGAGCAGTTCTTC. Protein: CASSRTSGAHGEQFF.

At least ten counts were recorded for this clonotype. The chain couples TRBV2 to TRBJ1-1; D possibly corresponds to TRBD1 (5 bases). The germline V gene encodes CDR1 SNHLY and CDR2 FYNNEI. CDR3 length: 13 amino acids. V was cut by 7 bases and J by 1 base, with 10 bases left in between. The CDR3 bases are TGTGCCAGCACCGGGGCGGAGAACACTGAAGCTTTCTTT. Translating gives CASTGAENTEAFF.

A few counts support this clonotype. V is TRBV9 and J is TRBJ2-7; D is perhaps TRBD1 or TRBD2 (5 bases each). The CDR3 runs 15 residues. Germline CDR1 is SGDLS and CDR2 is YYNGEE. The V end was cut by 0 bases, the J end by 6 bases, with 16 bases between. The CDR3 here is CASSVGGAGRGEQYF. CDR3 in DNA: TGTGCCAGCAGCGTAGGGGGAGCAGGGAGAGGCGAGCAGTACTTC.